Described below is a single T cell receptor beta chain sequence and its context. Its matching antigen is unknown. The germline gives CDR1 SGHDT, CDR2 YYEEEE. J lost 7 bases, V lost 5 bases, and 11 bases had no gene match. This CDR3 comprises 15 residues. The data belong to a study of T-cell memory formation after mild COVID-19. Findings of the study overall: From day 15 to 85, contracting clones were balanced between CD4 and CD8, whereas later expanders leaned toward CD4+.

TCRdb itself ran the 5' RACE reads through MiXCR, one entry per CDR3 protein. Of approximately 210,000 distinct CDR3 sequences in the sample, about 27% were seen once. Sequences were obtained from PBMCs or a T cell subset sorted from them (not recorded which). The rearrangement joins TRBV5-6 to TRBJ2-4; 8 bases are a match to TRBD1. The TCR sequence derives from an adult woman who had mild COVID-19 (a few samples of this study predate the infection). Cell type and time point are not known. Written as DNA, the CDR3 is TGTGCCAGCAGTCGACAGGGGCGATTAGAGAACATTCAGTACTTC. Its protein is CASSRQGRLENIQYF.